The rows below give T cell receptor beta chains drawn from one sample of a study of T cells in Graves' hyperthyroidism and ophthalmopathy. TCRdb processed the multiplex PCR reads anew with MiXCR; each CDR3 protein has one entry. The sample records hundreds of thousands of distinct CDR3 sequences, over 15% being singletons. The sequenced sample was blood. All receptors derive from a woman aged 18-29 years with Graves' hyperthyroidism. Both conserved end residues are trimmed from each CDR3. The D gene is left open where the match is weak.

TRBV6-4,TRBD1,AGGGGWNSPLH
TRBV20-1,NA,SARFVGMSNQPQH
TRBV18,TRBD1,ASSMAGTGGYEQY
TRBV11-3,NA,ASSHRQTPYEQY
TRBV25-1,NA,ASWGEDGYT
TRBV9,NA,ASTRVTDTQY
TRBV2,NA,ASSEDQNGELF
TRBV28,NA,ASSRRNPDTQY
TRBV28,NA,ASSSGPSNQPQH
TRBV19,TRBD1,ASSIQGAGTDTQY
TRBV3-1,TRBD1,ASSPPPTGISPLH
TRBV20-1,NA,SARQFAGVSNTEAF
TRBV10-1,TRBD2,ASSEPSRTSDRTRSGYEQY
TRBV20-1,NA,SARIGHLNTEAF
TRBV7-8,NA,ASSDPGQISYEQY